These 9 T cell receptor beta chains originate from one sample sequenced in a study of blood T cell repertoires in COVID-19. Libraries were prepared by immunoSEQ multiplex PCR; TCRdb keeps only in-frame clonotypes and omits some of them. Among some 150,000 clones, more than 80% were seen once, and the ten largest hold 7% to 9%. Sequenced sample: peripheral blood. These receptors were taken from a human donor with acute or convalescent COVID-19. The donor label of this sample is uncertain.

In this sample, this clone turned up a few times. The chain combines TRBV30 with TRBJ1-2; 10 bases fit TRBD1. This CDR3 is built from 18 residues. J was trimmed by 0 bases and V by 5 bases; bases with no gene match: 15. The germline V gene has CDR1 GTSNPN and CDR2 SVGIG (reference sequence). Here the CDR3 DNA reads TGTGCCTGGTCCTTAGCAGGGACAGGGGCCCTAGCTAACTATGGCTACACCTTC. The encoded protein is CAWSLAGTGALANYGYTF.

The gene calls are TRBV5-6 and TRBJ1-1, with D perhaps matching TRBD1 (6 bases). CDR1 and CDR2 (germline): SGHDT, YYEEEE. The V end lost 2 bases, the J end lost 1 base, and 12 bases lay between the germline ends. The CDR3 is made up of 15 amino acids. The CDR3 bases are TGTGCCAGCAGCTTCCGGGGGGCTCCGAACACTGAAGCTTTCTTT. Its translation: CASSFRGAPNTEAFF.

The V and J genes are TRBV10-3 and TRBJ2-1, with D possibly being TRBD1 (6 bases). CDR1 ENHRY and CDR2 SYGVKD come from the germline V gene. V gave up 11 bases and J gave up 3 bases, with 17 bases separating them. There are 14 residues in the CDR3. The DNA for the CDR3 is TGTGCCGCCCGGGACACTAGAAACTACAATGAGCAGTTCTTC. Translation gives CAARDTRNYNEQFF.

The chain recombines TRBV29-1 with TRBJ2-2, with D hard to call. Germline V gives CDR1 SQVTM, CDR2 ANQGSEA. The CDR3 is 13 amino acids. Between the trimmed V and J ends, which lost 4 bases and 1 base, there was a span of 7 bases. The CDR3 spells CSVVQMNTGELFF. CDR3 nucleotides: TGCAGCGTTGTCCAGATGAACACCGGGGAGCTGTTTTTT.

In this sample, this clone turned up once. The gene calls are TRBV9 and TRBJ2-3, with a possible D match to TRBD2 (6 bases). V was pared by 3 bases and J by 3 bases, with 11 bases between. Germline CDR1 and CDR2: SGDLS and YYNGEE. CDR3 size: 14 residues. The CDR3 loop is CASSAGLSTDTQYF. The CDR3 DNA is TGTGCCAGCAGCGCGGGACTCTCTACAGATACGCAGTATTTT.

This chain links TRBV6-5 with TRBJ1-1; 8 nucleotides match TRBD1. Germline CDR1 is MNHEY and CDR2 is SVGAGI. V dropped 6 bases and J dropped 4; count of bases not matched to a gene: 7. The CDR3 has 14 residues. DNA for the CDR3: TGTGCCAGCAGATCAGGGGGCGGTTTCACTGAAGCTTTCTTT. Protein sequence: CASRSGGGFTEAFF.

The CDR3 DNA reads as TGTGCCAGCAGTGAAGTCATCAGGGGGCCAGAGCAGTACGTC. Amino acids: CASSEVIRGPEQYV. V and J are TRBV2 and TRBJ2-7, with 8 nucleotides matching TRBD1. V trimming: 1 base; J trimming: 7 bases; junction bases outside the gene matches: 6. CDR1 and CDR2 (germline): SNHLY, FYNNEI. The CDR3 spans 14 residues.

The chain carries TRBV7-3 and TRBJ2-1; D unresolved. Germline-derived CDR1 and CDR2 are SGHTA and FQGTGA. CDR3 length equals 13 residues. The V end was cut by 2 bases, the J end by 6 bases, with 8 bases between. The DNA of the CDR3 is TGTGCCAGCAGCTTAGGGCCCCTCAATGAGCAGTTCTTC. Residues: CASSLGPLNEQFF.

CDR3 sequence (DNA): TGTGCCAGCAGTGAAGGGGACAGGAACTATGGCTACACCTTC. This gives the protein CASSEGDRNYGYTF. V is TRBV2 and J is TRBJ1-2; 8 nucleotides agree with TRBD1. The germline CDR1 and CDR2 sequences are SNHLY and FYNNEI. Losses at the gene ends were 1 base for V and 2 bases for J; bases not matched to a gene: 0. The CDR3 totals 14 residues.